Reported below is one T cell receptor (beta chain). The sample belongs to a study of blood T cell repertoires in COVID-19. Study-wide context: The cDNA or gDNA used as material had been derived from T cells, B-cell-depleted T cells, or PBMCs.

The cohort comprised adults aged about 18 to 100 years residing in about two dozen US areas. Two negative PCRs, clearance, or symptom resolution had been documented for recovered Cohort 3 donors. CDR1 is MDHEN and CDR2 is SYDVKM in the germline V gene. V lost 6 bases and J lost 4; bases outside the gene matches: 14. This CDR3 contains 17 residues. Here immunoSEQ multiplex PCR was the method, and the copy in TCRdb shows in-frame clones only, minus some. The sample lists about 200,000 clones, roughly 90% occurring once. The clonotype was recovered from a woman in her late teens or twenties who had recovered from COVID-19. The V call is TRBV28, the J call TRBJ1-3, with TRBD1 matching over 8 bases. Sequencing was performed on PBMCs or T cells enriched from blood (not recorded which). CDR3 sequence reads: CASRQGVTLGTGNTIYF. The CDR3 coding sequence is TGTGCCAGCAGACAGGGGGTCACCTTAGGGACCGGAAACACCATATATTTT.